This T cell receptor beta chain was sequenced for a study of blood T cell repertoires in COVID-19. The CDR3 loop spans 17 amino acids. Germline lookup yields CDR1 SGHTA and CDR2 FQGNSA. Trimming removed 1 base from V and 2 bases from J, with 15 bases in between. Some clones are missing from TCRdb's copy, which holds only in-frame ones; the method was immunoSEQ multiplex PCR. The sample holds approximately 670,000 clones, around 89% seen once. The receptor's source is a young woman with acute or convalescent COVID-19. The V and J genes are TRBV7-2 and TRBJ1-3, with D possibly matching TRBD1 (5 bases). The sequenced sample was peripheral blood. The DNA of the CDR3 is TGTGCCAGCAGCTTAGAGTGGGGAGGGGCGACTGGAAACACCATATATTTT. As protein: CASSLEWGGATGNTIYF.